These 6 T cell receptor beta chains originate from one sample sequenced in a study of cytomegalovirus exposure and HLA in healthy donors (dated by TCRdb to between 2016 and 2019). The library relied on the immunoSEQ multiplex PCR assay. For the multiplex PCR, a mixture combining 60 forward primers for TCR Vbeta segments and 13 reverse primers for TCR Jbeta segments was used. Sourced from immuneACCESS, this table was stored by TCRdb with only in-frame sequences that have V and J called. A share of the clones is absent; for the studies checked, an unresolved V gene accounts for under half, and the remainder has no known explanation. In this sample the table shows approximately 110,000 clones, roughly 74% of which occur a single time. The ten largest account for roughly 4.1% of the sample. Material for sequencing was PBMCs. The source is a woman in her forties or fifties in good health and CMV-seropositive.

The CDR3 loop is CASSLASGNGYTF. For the CDR3, the DNA is TGTGCCAGCAGCTTAGCCTCCGGGAATGGCTACACCTTC. The J gene is TRBJ1-2, the V gene TRBV11-2; D gene ambiguous. This CDR3 has 13 residues. V was cut by 1 base and J by 6 bases, with 9 bases left in between. Germline lookup yields CDR1 SGHAT and CDR2 FQNNGV. The whole variable domain, remainder taken from reference TRBV11-2 and TRBJ1-2, is EAGVAQSPRYKIIEKRQSVAFWCNPISGHATLYWYQQILGQGPKLLIQFQNNGVVDDSQLPKDRFSAERLKGVDSTLKIQPAKLEDSAVYLCASSLASGNGYTFGSGTRLTVV.

The rearrangement links TRBV5-1 to TRBJ1-1; maybe TRBD1 (5 bases). V was cut by 2 bases and J by 3 bases, with 11 bases left in between. Germline-derived CDR1 and CDR2 are SGHRS and YFSETQ. The CDR3 has 14 residues. The CDR3 sequence: CASSFAGHDTEAFF. DNA of the CDR3: TGCGCCAGCAGCTTTGCAGGGCATGACACTGAAGCTTTCTTT.

This clone has more than one count but fewer than ten. This chain joins TRBV7-9 and TRBJ2-2, with 9 bases fitting TRBD2. This CDR3 is 15 amino acids long. V gave up 5 bases and J gave up 5 bases; unmatched junction bases: 6. Per the germline V gene, CDR1 is SEHNR and CDR2 is FQNEAQ (reference sequence). This CDR3 reads CASSARGGWTGELFF. For the CDR3, the DNA is TGTGCCAGCAGCGCGCGGGGGGGCTGGACCGGGGAGCTGTTTTTT.

The CDR3 loop is CASSFGGLETNEKLFF. DNA of the CDR3: TGTGCCAGCAGCTTCGGGGGATTGGAGACTAATGAAAAACTGTTTTTT. This rearrangement joins TRBV5-6 to TRBJ1-4; D may be TRBD1 (5 bases). V lost 2 bases, J lost 2 bases, and 13 bases lay in between. From germline, CDR1 is SGHDT and CDR2 YYEEEE. There are 16 residues in the CDR3. Full variable domain (rest looked up from reference TRBV5-6 and TRBJ1-4): DAGVTQSPTHLIKTRGQQVTLRCSPKSGHDTVSWYQQALGQGPQFIFQYYEEEERQRGNFPDRFSGHQFPNYSSELNVNALLLGDSALYLCASSFGGLETNEKLFFGSGTQLSVL.

The chain couples TRBV27 to TRBJ2-6, with 8 positions matching TRBD2. This CDR3 is 18 amino acids long. Per germline, CDR1 MNHEY and CDR2 SMNVEV (reference sequence). Trimming at V came to 5 bases and at J to 0 bases, leaving 9 bases not matched to a gene. Here the CDR3 reads CASSLKRGLSSGANVLTF. DNA of the CDR3: TGTGCCAGCAGTCTCAAGCGGGGGCTAAGCTCTGGGGCCAACGTCCTGACTTTC.

The CDR3 nucleotides are TGTGCCAGCAGTATCATACCCTCTACCGGGATCAACTATGGCTACACCTTC. This sequence encodes CASSIIPSTGINYGYTF. V gene TRBV2 combines with J gene TRBJ1-2; D uncertain. The germline V gene has CDR1 SNHLY and CDR2 FYNNEI. The ends were cut back, 5 bases at V and 2 bases at J, with 21 bases in the middle. The CDR3 extends over 17 amino acids.